These 27 T cell receptor beta chains were all obtained from the same sample, sequenced in a study of T cells after yellow fever vaccination. TCRdb re-called the 5' RACE reads through MiXCR, storing one row per CDR3 protein. The sample has some 420,000 distinct CDR3 sequences, around 20% seen once. Sample: PBMCs, taken before the yellow fever booster vaccination. The receptors were sampled from a man aged 18 to 29 who received the YFV17D yellow fever vaccine.

The chain recombines TRBV7-2 with TRBJ2-5; 7 bases align to TRBD1. The V gene's germline CDR1 is SGHTA and CDR2 FQGNSA. V lost 8 bases, J lost 1 base, and 4 bases stayed unmatched. The CDR3 totals 13 residues. The CDR3 DNA reads as TGTGCCAGCTGCCCAGGGGGCCAAGAGACCCAGTACTTC. This translates into CASCPGGQETQYF.

The gene calls are TRBV10-3 and TRBJ2-1; 11 positions match TRBD2. Germline V gene lookup returns CDR1 ENHRY and CDR2 SYGVKD. V shed 4 bases, J shed 7 bases, and the junction held 6 bases outside the gene matches. CDR3 length: 15 residues. The CDR3 protein is CAISATGTSGNEQFF. CDR3 DNA sequence: TGTGCCATCAGTGCAACCGGGACTAGCGGTAATGAGCAGTTCTTC.

J is TRBJ2-7 and V is TRBV4-2, with 8 bases fitting TRBD2. The CDR3 loop spans 17 amino acids. V dropped 1 base and J dropped 0; count of bases not matched to a gene: 8. The germline V gene has CDR1 LGHNA and CDR2 YNFKEQ. For the CDR3, the DNA is TGTGCCAGCAGCCAAGCCGGACGGGGGGGCAGCTCCTACGAGCAGTACTTC. Translating it yields CASSQAGRGGSSYEQYF.

The chain employs TRBV20-1 and TRBJ2-1; the D call may be TRBD1 or TRBD2 (6 bases each). The V end lost 4 bases, the J end lost 6 bases, and 16 bases lay between the germline ends. The CDR3 is 14 residues long. CDR1 is DFQATT, CDR2 SNEGSKA, per germline (reference sequence). CDR3 amino acids: CSAKWGPGGNEQFF. The CDR3, as DNA: TGCAGTGCTAAGTGGGGGCCCGGGGGCAATGAGCAGTTCTTC.

This clonotype was detected a few times. The chain is built from TRBV10-3 and TRBJ2-5, with TRBD1 matching 11 bases. The CDR3 length is 14 residues. V was clipped by 3 bases and J by 5 bases; unmatched bases: 2. CDR1 is ENHRY and CDR2 is SYGVKD in the germline V gene. The CDR3 region is CAISDGDRGETQYF. CDR3 in DNA: TGTGCCATCAGTGACGGGGACAGGGGGGAGACCCAGTACTTC.

This clonotype was detected only a few times. The rearrangement uses TRBV5-6 and TRBJ2-7; D remains unclear. Germline assignment: CDR1 SGHDT and CDR2 YYEEEE. This CDR3 contains 15 residues. The ends were cut back, 0 bases at V and 0 bases at J, with 10 bases in the middle. CDR3 sequence reads: CASSLVAFFSYEQYF. The CDR3 bases are TGTGCCAGCAGCTTGGTCGCTTTTTTCTCCTACGAGCAGTACTTC.

This clonotype occurred a few times. The chain couples TRBV20-1 to TRBJ2-5; 13 nucleotides match TRBD2. The CDR3 has 16 residues. Per germline, CDR1 DFQATT and CDR2 SNEGSKA (reference sequence). V lost 0 bases to trimming and J lost 3 bases; unmatched junction nucleotides: 4. As DNA, the CDR3 is TGCAGTGCTAGAGACCCGGGACTAGCGGGGAAAGAGACCCAGTACTTC. Translation gives CSARDPGLAGKETQYF.

The V call is TRBV6-6, the J call TRBJ2-3; 14 nucleotides agree with TRBD2. This CDR3 has 17 residues. CDR1 and CDR2 from the germline V gene are MNHNY and SVGAGI (reference sequence). V gave up 6 bases and J gave up 2 bases; unmatched junction bases: 7. The DNA of the CDR3 is TGTGCCAGCAGATCCCGGACTAGCGGGGGGCCCACAGATACGCAGTATTTT. It is translated as CASRSRTSGGPTDTQYF.

This clonotype has a handful of counts. The genes are TRBV4-3 and TRBJ1-1, with D possibly being TRBD1 (6 bases). Germline-derived CDR1 and CDR2 are LGHNA and YSLEER. The V end was cut by 4 bases, the J end by 7 bases, with 16 bases between. The CDR3 contains 14 residues. CDR3 nucleotide sequence: TGCGCCAGCAGCCGATCCCGGGGGGCTAGTGAAGCTTTCTTT. Amino acid sequence: CASSRSRGASEAFF.

This rearrangement joins TRBV4-1 to TRBJ1-2; no clear D. The germline V and J ends were trimmed by 1 base and 3 bases, with 15 bases remaining between them. Per the germline V gene, CDR1 is MGHRA and CDR2 is YSYEKL. CDR3 length equals 16 residues. The CDR3: CASSQARTLEDYGYTF. CDR3 nucleotide sequence: TGCGCCAGCAGCCAAGCCCGGACCTTAGAGGACTATGGCTACACCTTC.

This rearrangement joins TRBV20-1 to TRBJ1-6, with 7 bases that match TRBD1. The V gene end was trimmed by 3 bases and the J gene end by 7 bases; junction bases not matched to a gene: 6. The germline gives CDR1 DFQATT, CDR2 SNEGSKA (reference sequence). This CDR3 is built from 14 residues. In nucleotides, the CDR3 is TGCAGTGCTAGCGAGGGGGCGAGGAATTCACCCCTCCACTTT. It yields the protein CSASEGARNSPLHF.

This clonotype was counted between two and nine times. CDR3 DNA sequence: TGCAGTGCTTCCGACCGGGCTCCGCTCGGACCCCAGCATTTT. Protein sequence: CSASDRAPLGPQHF. The chain recombines TRBV20-1 with TRBJ1-5; D is undetermined. Between the trimmed V and J ends, which lost 5 bases and 10 bases, there was a span of 21 bases. The CDR3 totals 14 residues. CDR1 is DFQATT and CDR2 is SNEGSKA in the germline V gene (reference sequence).

This clonotype appeared a few times. Written as DNA, the CDR3 is TGTGCCAGCAACCCGAATGGGTTCAGCACAGATACGCAGTATTTT. Its protein is CASNPNGFSTDTQYF. The J gene is TRBJ2-3, the V gene TRBV12-3 or TRBV12-4; D is undetermined. The V end was cut by 7 bases, the J end by 0 bases, with 14 bases between. The CDR3 is 15 residues long.

This chain uses TRBV29-1 with TRBJ2-5, with 9 bases that match TRBD2. The CDR3 is 14 amino acids. Germline lookup yields CDR1 SQVTM and CDR2 ANQGSEA. V trimming: 2 bases; J trimming: 4 bases; junction bases outside the gene matches: 5. CDR3 in amino acids: CSVELRGGLETQYF. The DNA for the CDR3 is TGCAGCGTTGAATTGCGGGGGGGCTTAGAGACCCAGTACTTC.

This clonotype was observed a handful of times. The chain links TRBV7-2 to TRBJ2-1, with D perhaps TRBD1 (6 bases). Trimming stripped 5 bases from V and 0 bases from J, with 17 bases between. The CDR3 runs 17 residues. The V gene's germline CDR1 is SGHTA and CDR2 FQGNSA. The CDR3 is CASSRQDPSSSYNEQFF. In DNA form, the CDR3 reads TGTGCCAGCAGCCGACAGGACCCGAGCAGCTCCTACAATGAGCAGTTCTTC.

This clonotype was seen repeatedly, ten times or more. The gene calls are TRBV27 and TRBJ2-3; D may match TRBD1 or TRBD2 (5 bases each). With 7 bases removed from V and 7 bases from J, the gap between germline ends came to 21 bases. This CDR3 has 15 amino acids. Germline values: CDR1 MNHEY, CDR2 SMNVEV (reference sequence). This CDR3 reads CASKTRAPAANTQYF. In DNA, the CDR3 is TGTGCCAGCAAAACCAGGGCACCAGCGGCCAATACGCAGTATTTT.

This clonotype showed up just a few times. The rearrangement uses TRBV9 and TRBJ1-2; the D gene is possibly TRBD1 (5 bases). This CDR3 is built from 14 residues. V was pared by 6 bases and J by 8 bases, with 20 bases between. Germline values: CDR1 SGDLS, CDR2 YYNGEE. Here the CDR3 DNA reads TGTGCCAGCACCGAGACTCCCAGGGCCGGCGGCTACACCTTC. Its translation is CASTETPRAGGYTF.

CDR3 residues: CASSRDRVSSPLHF. The CDR3 nucleotides read TGTGCCAGCAGCCGGGACAGGGTTTCTTCACCCCTCCACTTT. V gene TRBV7-9 combines with J gene TRBJ1-6; 9 bases are a match to TRBD1. Germline V CDR1 and CDR2: SEHNR, FQNEAQ (reference sequence). The CDR3 sequence is 14 residues long. Unmatched junction bases numbered 5, after V lost 5 bases and J lost 9 bases. Combining the CDR3 with reference TRBV7-9 and TRBJ1-6 gives the whole variable domain DTGVSQNPRHKITKRGQNVTFRCDPISEHNRLYWYRQTLGQGPEFLTYFQNEAQLEKSRLLSDRFSAERPKGSFSTLEIQRTEQGDSAMYLCASSRDRVSSPLHFGNGTRLTVT.

This clonotype was seen more than once but under ten times. The genes are TRBV11-3 and TRBJ2-1; possibly TRBD1 for D (5 bases). Germline V gives CDR1 SGHNT, CDR2 YENEEA. The V end was cut by 6 bases, the J end by 9 bases, with 9 bases between. The CDR3 has 11 amino acids. This chain's CDR3 is CASSPGLEQFF. CDR3 coding DNA: TGTGCCAGCAGTCCAGGGCTTGAGCAGTTCTTC.

This clonotype showed up just a few times. V is TRBV7-8 and J is TRBJ1-4, with D possibly being TRBD1 (6 bases). The CDR3 extends over 14 amino acids. Deletions cut 5 bases from V and 11 bases from J, with 18 bases between. Germline assignment: CDR1 SGHVS and CDR2 FQNEAQ. The CDR3 reads CASSTTGIGGKLFF. The CDR3 bases are TGTGCCAGCAGCACCACAGGGATTGGGGGGAAACTGTTTTTT.

This clonotype was found a few times. V usage is TRBV27 and J usage is TRBJ1-1; D is unresolved. Germline CDR1 reads MNHEY; CDR2 reads SMNVEV (reference sequence). V was shortened by 3 bases and J by 2 bases, with 10 bases between the two germline ends. This CDR3 region has 14 residues. The CDR3 DNA follows: TGTGCCAGCAGTTTGGGCAGCTTTAACACTGAAGCTTTCTTT. Amino acid sequence: CASSLGSFNTEAFF.

The chain carries TRBV7-2 and TRBJ2-1; 9 bases match TRBD2. The V and J ends lost 1 base and 7 bases, in that order; junction bases with no gene match: 5. Looked up from germline, CDR1 is SGHTA and CDR2 is FQGNSA. The CDR3 spans 15 residues. CDR3 in amino acids: CASSLELAGENEQFF. As DNA, the CDR3 is TGTGCCAGCAGCTTAGAACTAGCGGGTGAGAATGAGCAGTTCTTC.

The rearrangement uses TRBV29-1 and TRBJ2-5, with 10 bases identical to TRBD2. This CDR3 has 12 residues. Looked up from germline, CDR1 is SQVTM and CDR2 is ANQGSEA. V shed 7 bases, J shed 5 bases, and the junction held 4 bases outside the gene matches. CDR3 nucleotides: TGCAGCGGGGCACTAGCGGGGGAGACCCAGTACTTC. Translated: CSGALAGETQYF.

This clonotype was observed a few times. The chain combines TRBV5-5 with TRBJ2-1; no clear D gene. There are 14 residues in the CDR3. Germline lookup yields CDR1 SGHKS and CDR2 YYEKEE (reference sequence). V shed 0 bases and J shed 8 bases, with 12 bases lying between them. CDR3 in DNA: TGTGCCAGCAGCTTGGGACGGAATTGGGATGAGCAGTTCTTC. Translated: CASSLGRNWDEQFF.

The rearrangement uses TRBV6-1 and TRBJ2-7; 9 bases are a match to TRBD2. Per germline, CDR1 MNHNS and CDR2 SASEGT. The ends lost 7 bases at V and 6 bases at J; junction bases unmatched: 4. This CDR3 is built from 12 residues. Here the CDR3 DNA reads TGTGCCAGCATGGAGACTAGCGGCGAGCAGTACTTC. Protein sequence: CASMETSGEQYF.

This chain connects TRBV7-2 to TRBJ2-7; 10 positions match TRBD1. The CDR3 length is 15 residues. Trimming cost V 2 bases and J 3 bases; bases outside gene matches: 4. The germline CDR1 and CDR2 sequences are SGHTA and FQGNSA. This CDR3 reads CASSLLRDRGYEQYF. CDR3 in DNA: TGTGCCAGCAGCTTACTAAGGGACAGGGGCTACGAGCAGTACTTC.

To note about this clonotype: A junction boundary mismatches the germline segment, possibly from a read error. The chain employs TRBV5-1 and TRBJ2-1, with 9 bases aligning to TRBD2. The CDR3 consists of 14 residues. The germline V gene has CDR1 SGHRS and CDR2 YFSETQ. CDR3 sequence: CASSSGGTYNEQFF. CDR3 coding DNA: TGTGCCAGCAGCAGCGGGGGGACCTACAATGAGCAGTTCTTC.